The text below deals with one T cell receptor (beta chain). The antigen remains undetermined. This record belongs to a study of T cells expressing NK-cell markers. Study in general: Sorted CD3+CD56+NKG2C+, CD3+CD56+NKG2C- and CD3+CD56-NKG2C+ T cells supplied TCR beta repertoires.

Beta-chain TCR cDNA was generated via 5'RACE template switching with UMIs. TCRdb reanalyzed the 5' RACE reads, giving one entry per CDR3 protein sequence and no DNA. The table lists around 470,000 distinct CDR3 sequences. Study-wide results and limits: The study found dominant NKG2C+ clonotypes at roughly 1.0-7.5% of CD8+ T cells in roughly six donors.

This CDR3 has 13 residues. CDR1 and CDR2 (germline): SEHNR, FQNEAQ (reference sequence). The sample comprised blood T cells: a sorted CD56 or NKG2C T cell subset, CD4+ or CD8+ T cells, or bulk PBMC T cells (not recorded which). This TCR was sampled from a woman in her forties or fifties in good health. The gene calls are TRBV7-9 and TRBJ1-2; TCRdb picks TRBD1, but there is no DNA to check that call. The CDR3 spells CASSLPQGNGYTF. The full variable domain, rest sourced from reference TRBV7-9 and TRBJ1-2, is DTGVSQNPRHKITKRGQNVTFRCDPISEHNRLYWYRQTLGQGPEFLTYFQNEAQLEKSRLLSDRFSAERPKGSFSTLEIQRTEQGDSAMYLCASSLPQGNGYTFGSGTRLTVV.